This T cell receptor beta chain was recorded in a study of blood T cell repertoires in COVID-19. Study at large: Acute-phase and convalescent COVID-19 samples originated in the United States, Italy and Spain. The analysed material was cDNA or gDNA that came from T cells, B-cell-depleted T cells, or PBMCs.

In the source study's methods: From reference gene primer amplification, estimates of nucleated cell counts were derived. The assay was immunoSEQ multiplex PCR, and TCRdb's table has in-frame clones only and misses some. That table furnishes V, J and clone size, whereas the DNA furnished D and trimming. The sample includes around 130,000 clones, about 83% seen only once; the top ten take about 9.6%. CDR3 length: 15 amino acids. CDR1 is GTSNPN and CDR2 is SVGIG in the germline V gene (reference sequence). Trimming stripped 0 bases from V and 11 bases from J, with 20 bases between. Sequencing was performed on peripheral blood. The sequence derives from a middle-aged man with active or convalescent COVID-19. The chain links TRBV30 to TRBJ1-3; weak D call: TRBD1 (5 bases). CDR3 nucleotides: TGTGCCTGGAGTGTACGGAGGGGTGACGGCTTCTCCATATATTTT. It specifies CAWSVRRGDGFSIYF.